These 27 T cell receptor beta chains were sequenced from one sample in a study of somatic mutations in cytotoxic T cells in rheumatoid arthritis. Assay: immunoSEQ multiplex PCR; the TCRdb copy retains only in-frame clones and omits some. Altogether 18,000 or so clones are present, roughly 80% being singletons, with the ten largest covering 21%. Sequenced sample: CD8+ T cells sorted from blood. The source of these receptors is a woman aged 55-70 years in good health.

This chain links TRBV6-5 with TRBJ1-2, with D unclear. CDR3 length equals 16 residues. Germline V CDR1 and CDR2: MNHEY, SVGAGI. The V end was cut by 2 bases, the J end by 5 bases, with 18 bases between. The CDR3 spells CASSYGIDLLMYGYTF. CDR3 DNA sequence: TGTGCCAGCAGTTACGGAATCGACCTCCTGATGTATGGCTACACCTTC.

The chain has TRBV7-8 and TRBJ1-1; D might be TRBD1 (6 bases). This CDR3 has 16 amino acids. V lost 5 bases, J lost 5 bases, and 21 bases lay in between. Per germline, CDR1 SGHVS and CDR2 FQNEAQ. CDR3 in amino acids: CASSAQGPSRGTEAFF. CDR3 coding DNA: TGTGCCAGCAGCGCACAGGGTCCCTCGCGGGGGACTGAAGCTTTCTTT.

This clone was counted only a few times. The CDR3, as DNA: TGTGCCAGCAGGGGGAACAGCGATGGACAGGGCAGTATAGCCCAGCATTTT. Translating it yields CASRGNSDGQGSIAQHF. The rearrangement uses TRBV27 and TRBJ1-5, with TRBD1 matching over 8 bases. CDR1 and CDR2 from the germline V gene are MNHEY and SMNVEV (reference sequence). V gave up 6 bases and J gave up 11 bases; unmatched junction bases: 21. The CDR3 extends over 17 amino acids.

The chain couples TRBV27 to TRBJ1-2; D is possibly TRBD1 (5 bases). Per the germline V gene, CDR1 is MNHEY and CDR2 is SMNVEV (reference sequence). With 2 bases removed from V and 3 bases from J, the gap between germline ends came to 13 bases. The length of the CDR3 is 15 residues. The CDR3 DNA sequence: TGTGCCAGCAGTTTAAGTGGGGGGTTCTACTATGGCTACACCTTC. Translation gives CASSLSGGFYYGYTF.

CDR3 in amino acids: CASIWGRVVGEKLFF. The CDR3 DNA reads TGTGCCAGCATTTGGGGTAGGGTGGTAGGGGAAAAACTGTTTTTT. The V gene is TRBV6-1, the J gene TRBJ1-4; D is ambiguous. This CDR3 has 15 residues. The V end was cut by 7 bases, the J end by 8 bases, with 20 bases between. Germline CDR1 MNHNS, CDR2 SASEGT.

V and J are TRBV11-2 and TRBJ2-7, with 12 bases that match TRBD2. V trimming: 8 bases; J trimming: 7 bases; junction bases outside the gene matches: 12. The CDR3 extends over 15 amino acids. From germline, CDR1 is SGHAT and CDR2 FQNNGV. In DNA, the CDR3 is TGTGCCAGCGTCCACCGGGCTAGCGGGAGGGGAGAGCAGTACTTC. Translating it yields CASVHRASGRGEQYF.

The rearrangement uses TRBV29-1 and TRBJ2-2; TRBD1 aligns across 7 bases. V lost 7 bases to trimming and J lost 0 bases; unmatched junction nucleotides: 2. CDR1 SQVTM and CDR2 ANQGSEA come from the germline V gene. The CDR3 totals 13 residues. This CDR3 reads CSGGTANTGELFF. The CDR3 bases are TGCAGCGGGGGGACAGCGAACACCGGGGAGCTGTTTTTT.

This chain uses TRBV2 with TRBJ1-2; D is perhaps TRBD1 (6 bases). The V gene lost 10 bases and the J gene lost 1 base, with 7 bases spanning the gap. The CDR3 loop spans 11 amino acids. CDR1 and CDR2 (germline): SNHLY, FYNNEI. The CDR3 reads CAIQGNYGYTF. CDR3 in DNA: TGTGCCATACAGGGTAACTATGGCTACACCTTC.

About this clone: Other DNA sequences of this sample code for an identical CDR3. The chain joins TRBV27 to TRBJ2-7; possible D gene TRBD1, 5 bases. Germline V lookup: CDR1 MNHEY, CDR2 SMNVEV (reference sequence). Between the trimmed V and J ends, which lost 3 bases and 0 bases, there was a span of 12 bases. The CDR3 runs to 15 residues. This CDR3 reads CASSFGQGSSYEQYF. The CDR3 nucleotides are TGTGCCAGCAGTTTCGGGCAGGGCAGCTCCTACGAGCAGTACTTC.

V is TRBV4-1 and J is TRBJ1-1; TRBD1 is a possible D gene (6 bases). Germline assignment: CDR1 MGHRA and CDR2 YSYEKL. The CDR3 is 17 residues long. V dropped 1 base and J dropped 4 bases, with 19 bases sitting between them. The CDR3 DNA reads TGCGCCAGCAGCCAAGGGTCTCGGTTGGGAGGGGGCACTGAAGCTTTCTTT. Encoded protein: CASSQGSRLGGGTEAFF.

The rearrangement joins TRBV21-1 to TRBJ1-2; the table's D call, TRBD1, was not checked against the DNA. TRBV21-1 is a pseudogene segment. This CDR3 comprises 16 residues. CDR3 amino acids: CASSSGFGQVQYGYTF. The CDR3 nucleotides are TGTGCCAGCAGCAGCGGATTTGGACAAGTACAGTATGGCTACACCTTC.

The chain carries TRBV20-1 and TRBJ1-1; a weak D match, TRBD1 (5 bases). The CDR3 runs 10 residues. The germline CDR1 and CDR2 sequences are DFQATT and SNEGSKA (reference sequence). Trimming cost V 7 bases and J 9 bases, with 12 bases left between them. The CDR3 spells CSVGGIKAFF. CDR3 nucleotide sequence: TGCAGTGTTGGGGGGATCAAAGCTTTCTTT.

This chain joins TRBV11-2 and TRBJ2-1; unclear D gene. Per germline, CDR1 SGHAT and CDR2 FQNNGV. CDR3 length equals 16 residues. Deletions cut 0 bases from V and 0 bases from J, with 9 bases between. The DNA of the CDR3 is TGTGCCAGCAGCTTAGACGCCAGATACTCCTACAATGAGCAGTTCTTC. As protein: CASSLDARYSYNEQFF.

CDR3 protein: CASSLWQNTEAFF. The CDR3 region has the DNA TGTGCCAGCAGTTTGTGGCAGAACACTGAAGCTTTCTTT. J is TRBJ1-1 and V is TRBV27; D is unclear. The CDR3 is made up of 13 amino acids. Germline assignment: CDR1 MNHEY and CDR2 SMNVEV (reference sequence). V gave up 3 bases and J gave up 1 base, with 6 bases separating them.

This clone was seen only a few times. The rearrangement joins TRBV5-6 to TRBJ2-7; D remains unclear. The CDR3 length is 13 residues. The germline V and J ends were trimmed by 0 bases and 0 bases, with 4 bases remaining between them. The germline V gene encodes CDR1 SGHDT and CDR2 YYEEEE. CDR3 nucleotide sequence: TGTGCCAGCAGCTTGGACCACTCCTACGAGCAGTACTTC. Protein: CASSLDHSYEQYF.

The chain is built from TRBV5-4 and TRBJ2-7; perhaps TRBD1 as D (6 bases). Per the germline V gene, CDR1 is SGHNT and CDR2 is YYREEE (reference sequence). CDR3 length: 15 amino acids. Between the trimmed V and J ends, which lost 0 bases and 3 bases, there was a span of 13 bases. CDR3 DNA sequence: TGTGCCAGCAGCTTGGTACCAGGGGTTGACTACGAGCAGTACTTC. Protein: CASSLVPGVDYEQYF.

In its sample, this clone was seen once. For the CDR3, the DNA is TGTGCCAGCAGCTTATTCTCCTACGAGCAGTACTTC. Translation: CASSLFSYEQYF. The V and J genes are TRBV11-2 and TRBJ2-7; no clear D gene. This CDR3 has 12 amino acids. Germline CDR1 and CDR2: SGHAT and FQNNGV. V was trimmed by 2 bases and J by 0 bases, leaving 2 bases between them.

This clone was seen only a few times. The gene calls are TRBV4-1 and TRBJ2-2; 11 nucleotides align to TRBD1. Unmatched junction bases numbered 4, after V lost 3 bases and J lost 4 bases. Germline CDR1 reads MGHRA; CDR2 reads YSYEKL. The CDR3 has 16 residues. Written as DNA, the CDR3 is TGCGCCAGCAGCCATGGGGGGACAGGGGGCACCGGGGAGCTGTTTTTT. It encodes CASSHGGTGGTGELFF.

The chain combines TRBV7-9 with TRBJ2-7; D possibly corresponds to TRBD2 (6 bases). V was cut by 5 bases and J by 7 bases, with 21 bases left in between. Germline V gene lookup returns CDR1 SEHNR and CDR2 FQNEAQ (reference sequence). The CDR3 covers 15 residues. CDR3 sequence reads: CASSPGPSAHREQYF. The CDR3, as DNA: TGTGCCAGCAGCCCGGGGCCTAGCGCTCACAGGGAGCAGTACTTC.

The chain recombines TRBV9 with TRBJ2-6; D gene unclear. CDR3 length equals 13 residues. The germline CDR1 and CDR2 sequences are SGDLS and YYNGEE. V was shortened by 10 bases and J by 1 base, with 9 bases between the two germline ends. CDR3 sequence reads: CASRSSGANVLTF. The CDR3 DNA sequence: TGTGCCTCTAGGTCGTCTGGGGCCAACGTCCTGACTTTC. The whole variable domain, filled in from reference TRBV9 and TRBJ2-6, reads DSGVTQTPKHLITATGQRVTLRCSPRSGDLSVYWYQQSLDQGLQFLIQYYNGEERAKGNILERFSAQQFPDLHSELNLSSLELGDSALYFCASRSSGANVLTFGAGSRLTVL.

By share, this clone counts as medium-sized. The genes are TRBV7-8 and TRBJ2-1; 11 bases are a match to TRBD2. J was trimmed by 6 bases and V by 5 bases; bases with no gene match: 21. CDR1 SGHVS and CDR2 FQNEAQ come from the germline V gene. CDR3 length equals 20 residues. CDR3 nucleotide sequence: TGTGCCAGCAGCCCGTGGGCTAGCGGGGGGCAGGATGGGATACGCAATGAGCAGTTCTTC. Translating it yields CASSPWASGGQDGIRNEQFF.

V is TRBV6-4 and J is TRBJ2-2; 9 nucleotides match TRBD2. Germline lookup yields CDR1 MRHNA and CDR2 SNTAGT. The CDR3 length is 14 residues. J was trimmed by 4 bases and V by 6 bases; bases with no gene match: 3. CDR3 nucleotides: TGTGCCAGCAGCCCGGGACTAGCCACCGGGGAGCTGTTTTTT. Its protein is CASSPGLATGELFF.

A few counts support this clone. At the DNA level, this CDR3 is encoded by other sequences in the same sample as well. The genes are TRBV2 and TRBJ1-1, with D hard to call. Trimming removed 6 bases from V and 0 bases from J, with 8 bases in between. This CDR3 contains 13 residues. The germline V gene encodes CDR1 SNHLY and CDR2 FYNNEI. DNA for the CDR3: TGTGCCAGCAGGGACTCAATGAACACTGAAGCTTTCTTT. Translating gives CASRDSMNTEAFF.

The chain carries TRBV5-1 and TRBJ2-3, with D tentatively TRBD1 or TRBD2 (5 bases each). V was pared by 2 bases and J by 6 bases, with 13 bases between. The CDR3 consists of 14 residues. Germline CDR1 is SGHRS and CDR2 is YFSETQ. CDR3 sequence: CASSFGKRGDTQYF. CDR3 sequence (DNA): TGCGCCAGCAGCTTTGGGAAGAGGGGCGATACGCAGTATTTT.

This clone showed up just once. V and J are TRBV9 and TRBJ2-1; a possible D gene is TRBD2 (5 bases). Germline V CDR1 and CDR2: SGDLS, YYNGEE. V was pared by 1 base and J by 2 bases, with 10 bases between. The CDR3 extends over 15 amino acids. Written as DNA, the CDR3 is TGTGCCAGCAGCGTAAAAGCGGAAGCCTACAATGAGCAGTTCTTC. Translation: CASSVKAEAYNEQFF. The entire variable domain, with the rest obtained from reference TRBV9 and TRBJ2-1, is as follows: DSGVTQTPKHLITATGQRVTLRCSPRSGDLSVYWYQQSLDQGLQFLIQYYNGEERAKGNILERFSAQQFPDLHSELNLSSLELGDSALYFCASSVKAEAYNEQFFGPGTRLTVL.

V and J are TRBV27 and TRBJ2-1; a weak D match, TRBD1 (5 bases). Per the germline V gene, CDR1 is MNHEY and CDR2 is SMNVEV (reference sequence). The CDR3 loop spans 14 amino acids. The ends were cut back, 2 bases at V and 6 bases at J, with 11 bases in the middle. CDR3 sequence reads: CASSLVMGLNEQFF. Here the CDR3 DNA reads TGTGCCAGCAGTTTAGTAATGGGGCTCAATGAGCAGTTCTTC.

V usage is TRBV9 and J usage is TRBJ1-5; D not resolved. CDR3 length: 15 amino acids. V was pared by 0 bases and J by 1 base, with 8 bases between. Per the germline V gene, CDR1 is SGDLS and CDR2 is YYNGEE. DNA of the CDR3: TGTGCCAGCAGCGTAGAAGGACGCAGCAATCAGCCCCAGCATTTT. This encodes CASSVEGRSNQPQHF.